This passage covers 9 T cell receptor beta chains from one sample sequenced in a study of CD8+CD57+ T cells in acquired aplastic anemia. Profiling that covered TCR beta VDJ and CDR3 relied on genomic DNA as its template. MiXCR, run by TCRdb on the reads, gives a single entry per CDR3 protein. Of about 180,000 distinct CDR3 sequences detected, less than 60% appear once; the ten largest clones hold over 0.95%. All patients picked for sequencing had shown, by flow cytometry, an expansion of CD8+CD57+ cells. Sequenced: sorted CD4+, CD8+, or CD8+CD57+ T cells (not recorded which) from PBMCs. Every receptor here comes from a human donor with aplastic anemia.

This clonotype was seen at least ten times. The chain carries TRBV19 and TRBJ1-2; perhaps TRBD1 as D (6 bases). The CDR3 sequence is 15 residues long. The V gene lost 9 bases and the J gene lost 4 bases, with 21 bases spanning the gap. The V gene's germline CDR1 is LNHDA and CDR2 SQIVND (reference sequence). The CDR3, as DNA: TGTGCCAGCAGCCTGGGTCTTGGAGGGGGCTATGGCTACACCTTC. Its protein is CASSLGLGGGYGYTF.

This clonotype was observed at least ten times. The chain carries TRBV10-3 and TRBJ1-2; D gene unclear. This CDR3 has 11 amino acids. Trimming removed 0 bases at V and 8 bases at J, with 4 bases between. Germline values: CDR1 ENHRY, CDR2 SYGVKD. The CDR3: CAISESGGYTF. Written as DNA, the CDR3 is TGTGCCATCAGTGAGTCGGGCGGCTACACCTTC.

The chain has TRBV10-3 and TRBJ2-6, with TRBD1 as a possible D gene (5 bases). With 9 bases removed from V and 0 bases from J, the gap between germline ends came to 9 bases. This CDR3 has 14 residues. Germline CDR1 ENHRY, CDR2 SYGVKD. The CDR3 bases are TGTGCCATAAGGCAGGGCTCTGGGGCCAACGTCCTGACTTTC. This gives the protein CAIRQGSGANVLTF.

The rearrangement joins TRBV9 to TRBJ2-3, with 8 positions matching TRBD2. After removal of 0 bases from V and 3 bases from J, the junction contained 9 bases not matched to a gene. The CDR3 extends over 17 amino acids. The V gene's germline CDR1 is SGDLS and CDR2 YYNGEE. CDR3 residues: CASSVALSGRGTDTQYF. CDR3 bases: TGTGCCAGCAGCGTAGCTTTGAGCGGGAGAGGTACAGATACGCAGTATTTT.

In its sample, this clonotype was seen many times. The chain joins TRBV24-1 to TRBJ2-3; D ambiguous. Germline values: CDR1 KGHDR, CDR2 SFDVKD. The CDR3 spans 13 residues. V lost 4 bases and J lost 6, with 10 bases in between. In nucleotides, the CDR3 is TGTGCCACCAGTGACGGGCACGGGGATACGCAGTATTTT. This translates into CATSDGHGDTQYF.

The sample holds many counts of this clonotype. This chain joins TRBV5-1 and TRBJ2-1; perhaps TRBD2 as D (7 bases). CDR3 length: 13 amino acids. Germline V gene data show CDR1 as SGHRS and CDR2 as YFSETQ. V dropped 5 bases and J dropped 5 bases, with 11 bases sitting between them. In DNA, the CDR3 is TGCGCCAGCAGTGCGGGGGCCGACAATGAGCAGTTCTTC. Protein sequence: CASSAGADNEQFF.

This clonotype was recorded at least ten times. V gene TRBV9 combines with J gene TRBJ2-1, with 15 bases fitting TRBD2. V was pared by 2 bases and J by 5 bases, with 5 bases of the junction left unmatched. Germline V gene data show CDR1 as SGDLS and CDR2 as YYNGEE. The CDR3 has 17 residues. DNA for the CDR3: TGTGCCAGCAGCGTTCGGACTAGCGGGGGGGCAGACAATGAGCAGTTCTTC. Encoded protein: CASSVRTSGGADNEQFF.

On this clonotype: One junction end does not reproduce the germline sequence, and a read error may be involved. The CDR3 region is CASSIVGGHHSYEQYF. In nucleotides, the CDR3 is TGTGCCAGTAGTATAGTGGGGGGACACCACTCCTATGAGCAGTACTTC. The chain joins TRBV19 to TRBJ2-7; D is possibly TRBD1 or TRBD2 (6 bases each). CDR3 size: 16 residues. Germline CDR1 and CDR2: LNHDA and SQIVND (reference sequence).

This clonotype appeared many times. The V call is TRBV6-1, the J call TRBJ1-1, with 10 bases that match TRBD1. CDR3 length equals 14 residues. V was pared by 5 bases and J by 6 bases, with 6 bases of the junction left unmatched. Per germline, CDR1 MNHNS and CDR2 SASEGT. The CDR3, as DNA: TGTGCCAGCAGTCCATGGACAGGGGGTGCTGAAGCTTTCTTT. This translates into CASSPWTGGAEAFF.